A selection of T cell receptor beta chains follows, all from one sample in a study of T cell repertoires in cytomegalovirus infection. Via MiXCR, TCRdb re-called the reads, giving one row per CDR3 protein. Of 250,000 to 350,000 distinct CDR3 sequences in the sample, roughly 24% were seen once. The sequencing input was PBMCs. All receptors come from a human donor in good health (CMV status not recorded). Some clones in this sample may be carry-over from other donors' samples. CDR3s include the opening cysteine and the closing phenylalanine or tryptophan.

J: TRBJ1-4
V: TRBV4-2
CDR3: CASRLLTGDSTNEKLFF

J: TRBJ2-5
V: TRBV28
CDR3: CASSYGGPETQYF

J: TRBJ1-5
V: TRBV9
CDR3: CASSPDAGNQPQHF

J: TRBJ1-1
V: TRBV11-2
CDR3: CASSRQGRTTEAFF

J: TRBJ2-3
V: TRBV7-3
CDR3: CASSFSGYTDTQYF

J: TRBJ2-3
V: TRBV9
CDR3: CASSGLGTPDTQYF

J: TRBJ1-5
V: TRBV6-6
CDR3: CASTYPGGQGSNQPQHF

J: TRBJ2-2
V: TRBV15
CDR3: CATSRGGSGRNTGELFF

J: TRBJ2-2
V: TRBV19
CDR3: CASSPRTGWNTGELFF

J: TRBJ2-1
V: TRBV14
CDR3: CASSQDPLGEQFF

J: TRBJ1-6
V: TRBV7-9
CDR3: CASSLAQGASPLGF

J: TRBJ2-6
V: TRBV28
CDR3: CASRRPAGGGANVLTF

J: TRBJ2-7
V: TRBV6-5
CDR3: CASQRRGGYEQYF

J: TRBJ1-1
V: TRBV7-9
CDR3: CASSLARVRAFF

J: TRBJ1-1
V: TRBV12-3/TRBV12-4
CDR3: CASRSTGGFTEAFF

J: TRBJ1-1
V: TRBV6-1
CDR3: CASSEEVGTEAFF

J: TRBJ1-1
V: TRBV12-3/TRBV12-4
CDR3: CASSPPRGYTEAFF

J: TRBJ2-1
V: TRBV6-6
CDR3: CASRMTGPYNEQFF

J: TRBJ1-4
V: TRBV28
CDR3: CASRNLGTVEKLFF

J: TRBJ1-5
V: TRBV9
CDR3: CASSPGLGNQPQHF

J: TRBJ1-4
V: TRBV7-9
CDR3: CASSRINEKLFF

J: TRBJ2-1
V: TRBV25-1
CDR3: CASRVGGSYNEQFF

J: TRBJ2-7
V: TRBV20-1
CDR3: CSVSGQGTHEQYF

J: TRBJ1-5
V: TRBV20-1
CDR3: CSASRSATSGQPQHF

J: TRBJ1-1
V: TRBV7-2
CDR3: CASSSRTGGTVGAFF